This T cell receptor beta chain was sequenced in a study of blood T cell repertoires in COVID-19. Study summary: The study drew acute and convalescent COVID-19 samples from the United States, Italy and Spain. T cells, B-cell-depleted T cells, or PBMCs supplied cDNA or gDNA.

Under the authors' procedure: The assay estimated nucleated cells by amplifying reference gene primers. Sequencing used immunoSEQ multiplex PCR; TCRdb keeps in-frame clones, though not all of them. Clone size and the V and J calls come from that table; the DNA yielded D and trimming. The repertoire consists of more than 200,000 clones, with 86% occurring once and the leading ten covering around a tenth. The CDR3 runs 13 residues. V lost 6 bases and J 1 base, leaving 9 bases between the germline ends. This receptor was obtained from a man aged 45-65 years with COVID-19, enrolled during active disease. The chain uses TRBV12-3 or TRBV12-4 and TRBJ1-2; TRBD1 might be the D (6 bases). Specimen: peripheral blood. CDR3 sequence (DNA): TGTGCCAGCAGGTTGGACAGTAACTATGGCTACACCTTC. Encoded protein: CASRLDSNYGYTF.